This TCR beta chain was observed in a study of monozygotic twins with inflammatory bowel disease. This CDR3 comprises 14 residues. CDR1 and CDR2 (germline): SGHRS, YFSETQ. TCRdb reprocessed the 5' RACE reads, with one entry per CDR3 protein and no DNA. The table for this sample gives 90,000 to 110,000 distinct CDR3 sequences. The material sequenced was blood. The V call is TRBV5-1, the J call TRBJ2-7; TCRdb's D gene call, TRBD1, goes unchecked for lack of DNA. The source is a human donor with ulcerative colitis or Crohn's disease, or a healthy co-twin of an affected twin (not recorded which). CDR3 loop: CASSARTGEYEQYF.